This T cell receptor (beta chain) is drawn from a study of metastatic and nonmetastatic thyroid tumors. Whole-study context: Repertoires were compared across blood and tumor or nodule tissue from malignant and benign thyroid patients. Study conclusions and caveats: In both blood and tumor samples, TCR beta diversity was reported significantly higher for malignant than benign nodules.

Until they underwent thyroid surgery, no patient had received any treatment. In its sample, this clone was seen a few times. As yet, its antigen is unknown. Under the authors' procedure: Variation in CDR3 across clinicopathological groups served as the basis for constructing a distant-metastasis classifier in papillary thyroid cancer. TCRdb re-clonotyped the PCR reads via MiXCR. For this entry, the V and J calls and clone size follow TCRdb and not the study's own pipeline. Of 9,100 or so clones listed, 44% are singletons. The germline V and J ends were trimmed by 0 bases and 4 bases, with 9 bases remaining between them. Per the germline V gene, CDR1 is LNHDA and CDR2 is SQIVND (reference sequence). CDR3 length equals 14 residues.

This TCR was sampled from a male donor with papillary thyroid cancer or a benign thyroid nodule (not recorded which). Some clones in this sample may be carry-over from other donors' samples. The V and J genes are TRBV19 and TRBJ1-2; D uncertain. Sequenced sample: tumor tissue. CDR3 region: CASSIDAEFYGYTF. Written as DNA, the CDR3 is TGTGCCAGTAGTATAGATGCAGAGTTCTATGGCTACACCTTC.